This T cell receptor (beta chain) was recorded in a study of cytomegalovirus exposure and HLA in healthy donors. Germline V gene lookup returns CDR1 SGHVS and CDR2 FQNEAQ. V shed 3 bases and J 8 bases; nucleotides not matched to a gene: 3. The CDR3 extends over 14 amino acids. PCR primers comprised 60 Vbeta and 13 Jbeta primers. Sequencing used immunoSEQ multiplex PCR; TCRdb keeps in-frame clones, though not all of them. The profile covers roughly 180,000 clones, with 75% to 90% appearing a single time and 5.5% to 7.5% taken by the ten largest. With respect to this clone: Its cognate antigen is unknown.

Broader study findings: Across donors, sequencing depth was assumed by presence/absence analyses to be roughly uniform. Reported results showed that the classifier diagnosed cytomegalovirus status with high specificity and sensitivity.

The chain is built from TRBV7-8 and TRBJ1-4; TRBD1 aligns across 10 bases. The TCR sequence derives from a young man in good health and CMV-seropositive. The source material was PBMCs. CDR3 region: CASSFRDRGEKLFF. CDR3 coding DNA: TGTGCCAGCAGCTTCCGGGACAGGGGCGAAAAACTGTTTTTT.